The 8 T cell receptor beta chains presented below share a single source sample, sequenced in a study of blood T cells in healthy people across ages. PCR was performed a second time for about 7 to 12 cycles using a sample-barcoded 5' primer and a J-beta primer mix. TCRdb re-derived calls from the 5' RACE reads in MiXCR, one entry per CDR3 protein. The table includes roughly 1,800,000 distinct CDR3 sequences, roughly 49% detected once. The sequenced sample was blood. Receptors originate from a woman aged 40-49 years in good health.

This chain links TRBV5-1 with TRBJ2-7; D unclear. The CDR3 is 15 amino acids. CDR1 and CDR2 (germline): SGHRS, YFSETQ. With 3 bases removed from V and 7 bases from J, the gap between germline ends came to 20 bases. In DNA form, the CDR3 reads TGCGCCAGCAGCTCGTCTCTCCGGCTTCAAGGAGAGCAGTACTTC. Translation: CASSSSLRLQGEQYF.

This clonotype has more than one count but fewer than ten. The V call is TRBV20-1, the J call TRBJ2-7; D may correspond to TRBD1 or TRBD2 (6 bases each). Germline lookup yields CDR1 DFQATT and CDR2 SNEGSKA (reference sequence). V dropped 6 bases and J dropped 2 bases, with 11 bases sitting between them. The CDR3 has 12 residues. This CDR3 reads CSARGHPYEQYF. In nucleotides, the CDR3 is TGCAGTGCCCGGGGGCACCCCTACGAGCAGTACTTC.

There are a few counts of this clonotype. The chain employs TRBV30 and TRBJ2-1, with 10 bases fitting TRBD2. Germline loops: CDR1 GTSNPN, CDR2 SVGIG (reference sequence). This CDR3 has 14 amino acids. V trimming: 5 bases; J trimming: 7 bases; junction bases outside the gene matches: 8. The CDR3 protein is CAWVPGLAMNEQFF. The CDR3 bases are TGTGCCTGGGTCCCGGGACTAGCGATGAATGAGCAGTTCTTC.

This clonotype was observed a few times. This chain connects TRBV25-1 to TRBJ2-5; D might be TRBD1 (6 bases). Trimming removed 2 bases from V and 1 base from J, with 11 bases in between. In germline, CDR1 is MGHDK, CDR2 SYGVNS. The CDR3 runs to 15 residues. CDR3 sequence: CASSEPDRFQETQYF. The CDR3 DNA follows: TGTGCCAGCAGTGAACCCGACAGGTTCCAAGAGACCCAGTACTTC.

The chain uses TRBV27 and TRBJ2-7; 10 nucleotides line up with TRBD1. Germline V gives CDR1 MNHEY, CDR2 SMNVEV (reference sequence). V was pared by 7 bases and J by 5 bases, with 20 bases of the junction left unmatched. The CDR3 has 18 amino acids. The CDR3 reads CASTHLRETGTGVDEQYF. In DNA form, the CDR3 reads TGTGCCAGCACCCACCTACGAGAAACCGGGACAGGGGTGGACGAGCAGTACTTC.

This clonotype has only one observation. V and J are TRBV28 and TRBJ1-5, with TRBD1 matching over 8 bases. The germline gives CDR1 MDHEN, CDR2 SYDVKM. J was trimmed by 4 bases and V by 3 bases; bases with no gene match: 8. This CDR3 is built from 16 residues. The CDR3 DNA follows: TGTGCCAGCAGTTTCCATCAGGGGGCTGGGAATCAGCCCCAGCATTTT. Encoded protein: CASSFHQGAGNQPQHF. Based on the CDR3 plus reference TRBV28 and TRBJ1-5, the full variable domain is DVKVTQSSRYLVKRTGEKVFLECVQDMDHENMFWYRQDPGLGLRLIYFSYDVKMKEKGDIPEGYSVSREKKERFSLILESASTNQTSMYLCASSFHQGAGNQPQHFGDGTRLSIL.

In regard to this clonotype: The junction and the germline gene differ at one end; a read error may be behind it. The chain carries TRBV7-7 and TRBJ2-3, with D hard to call. Per germline, CDR1 SSHAT and CDR2 FNYEAQ (reference sequence). The CDR3 has 14 residues. The CDR3 nucleotides read TGTGCTAGCAGCTTAGGCGGTTGGCAAGATACGCAGTATTTT. Amino acids: CASSLGGWQDTQYF.

The V gene is TRBV4-3, the J gene TRBJ1-4; D unclear. Trimming removed 1 base at V and 4 bases at J, with 7 bases between. This CDR3 is 14 amino acids long. Germline CDR1 reads LGHNA; CDR2 reads YSLEER. The DNA of the CDR3 is TGCGCCAGCAGCCAAGTCGGGAATAATGAAAAACTGTTTTTT. This encodes CASSQVGNNEKLFF.